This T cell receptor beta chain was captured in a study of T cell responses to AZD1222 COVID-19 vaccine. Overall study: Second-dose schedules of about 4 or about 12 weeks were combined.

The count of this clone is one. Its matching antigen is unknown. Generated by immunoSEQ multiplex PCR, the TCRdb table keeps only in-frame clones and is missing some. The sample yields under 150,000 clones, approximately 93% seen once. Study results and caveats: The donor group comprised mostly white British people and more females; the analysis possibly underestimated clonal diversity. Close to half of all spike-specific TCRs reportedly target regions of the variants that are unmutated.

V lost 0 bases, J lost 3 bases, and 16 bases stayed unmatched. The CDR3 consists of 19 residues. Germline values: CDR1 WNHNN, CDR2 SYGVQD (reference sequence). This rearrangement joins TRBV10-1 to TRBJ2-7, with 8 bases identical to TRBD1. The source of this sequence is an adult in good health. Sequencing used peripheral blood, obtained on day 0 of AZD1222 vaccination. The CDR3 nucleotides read TGCGCCAGCAGTGAGTCGTCTGACAGGGGCCCCTCTACCAACTACGAGCAGTACTTC. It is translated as CASSESSDRGPSTNYEQYF.